The 28 T cell receptor beta chains listed next were all sequenced from one sample in a study of blood T cell repertoires in COVID-19. Measured with immunoSEQ multiplex PCR; TCRdb has only the in-frame clones, and not every one. The table includes about 84,000 clones, 83% detected once. Sequencing used peripheral blood. All receptors derive from a woman older than 75 with acute or convalescent COVID-19.

The rearrangement uses TRBV6-2 or TRBV6-3 and TRBJ2-2; 7 bases are a match to TRBD2. The ends lost 6 bases at V and 2 bases at J; junction bases unmatched: 9. The germline CDR1 and CDR2 sequences are MNHEY and SVGEGT. The CDR3 contains 16 residues. Here the CDR3 reads CASSPWTRGNTGELFF. Written as DNA, the CDR3 is TGTGCCAGCAGCCCCTGGACTAGAGGAAACACCGGGGAGCTGTTTTTT.

The CDR3 is CASSQGRGLNTEAFF. Written as DNA, the CDR3 is TGTGCCAGCAGCCAAGGAAGGGGGCTGAACACTGAAGCTTTCTTT. J is TRBJ1-1 and V is TRBV4-2; 7 nucleotides align to TRBD1. V shed 1 base and J 0 bases; nucleotides not matched to a gene: 2. Germline V gene data show CDR1 as LGHNA and CDR2 as YNFKEQ. The CDR3 is 15 residues long.

The chain has TRBV6-5 and TRBJ1-2, with D perhaps TRBD1 (6 bases). The V gene's germline CDR1 is MNHEY and CDR2 SVGAGI. CDR3 size: 13 residues. V dropped 6 bases and J dropped 4 bases, with 12 bases sitting between them. CDR3 in amino acids: CASSLGASYGYTF. The DNA for the CDR3 is TGTGCCAGCAGCTTGGGGGCCAGCTATGGCTACACCTTC.

This rearrangement joins TRBV5-1 to TRBJ2-2; the D gene is possibly TRBD2 (7 bases). Trimming took 2 bases from V and 5 from J, leaving 13 bases between them. The CDR3 totals 15 residues. In germline, CDR1 is SGHRS, CDR2 YFSETQ. CDR3 protein: CASSFSRGGTGELFF. The CDR3 DNA follows: TGCGCCAGCAGCTTCAGCAGGGGAGGGACCGGGGAGCTGTTTTTT.

This chain uses TRBV5-1 with TRBJ2-5, with D possibly TRBD1 on 6 matching bases. This CDR3 has 16 residues. The germline CDR1 and CDR2 sequences are SGHRS and YFSETQ. V lost 4 bases to trimming and J lost 1 base, with 17 bases between them. DNA for the CDR3: TGCGCCAGCAGCCCGAGGCAGGGGCCCTTCCAAGAGACCCAGTACTTC. Its protein product is CASSPRQGPFQETQYF.

The J gene is TRBJ2-5, the V gene TRBV18; the D gene is possibly TRBD2 (5 bases). The CDR3 contains 15 residues. V lost 0 bases and J lost 0, with 8 bases in between. Per the germline V gene, CDR1 is KGHSH and CDR2 is LQKENI. In DNA, the CDR3 is TGTGCCAGCTCACCACCCGGACTTTACCAAGAGACCCAGTACTTC. Encoded protein: CASSPPGLYQETQYF.

The chain couples TRBV2 to TRBJ1-5, with 7 bases identical to TRBD1. Unmatched junction bases numbered 3, after V lost 4 bases and J lost 3 bases. Germline V gene sequence: CDR1 SNHLY, CDR2 FYNNEI. The CDR3 has 14 amino acids. The CDR3, as DNA: TGTGCCAGCAGTGGACAGGGCATCAATCAGCCCCAGCATTTT. Encoded protein: CASSGQGINQPQHF.

For this clone: Other DNA variants within this sample encode the same CDR3. This chain links TRBV7-2 with TRBJ1-3; D call uncertain. Between the trimmed V and J ends, which lost 8 bases and 2 bases, there was a span of 16 bases. Germline CDR1 reads SGHTA; CDR2 reads FQGNSA. This CDR3 comprises 15 residues. DNA of the CDR3: TGTGCCAGCGGCAGTCTAGCCTTAACTGGAAACACCATATATTTT. Protein sequence: CASGSLALTGNTIYF.

The chain links TRBV11-2 to TRBJ2-3, with 7 bases aligning to TRBD1. With 5 bases clipped from V and 10 bases from J, the junction kept 6 bases outside the gene matches. Germline CDR1 SGHAT, CDR2 FQNNGV. The CDR3 length is 12 residues. The CDR3 DNA sequence: TGTGCCAGCAGCCGCCGACAGGGAGCGCAGTATTTT. Protein sequence: CASSRRQGAQYF. The full variable domain, completed using reference TRBV11-2 and TRBJ2-3, is EAGVAQSPRYKIIEKRQSVAFWCNPISGHATLYWYQQILGQGPKLLIQFQNNGVVDDSQLPKDRFSAERLKGVDSTLKIQPAKLEDSAVYLCASSRRQGAQYFGPGTRLTVL.

This chain joins TRBV25-1 and TRBJ1-1; 7 bases are a match to TRBD1. In germline, CDR1 is MGHDK, CDR2 SYGVNS. After removal of 7 bases from V and 4 bases from J, the junction contained 6 bases not matched to a gene. The CDR3 extends over 13 amino acids. This chain's CDR3 is CASTRQGATEAFF. The CDR3 DNA follows: TGTGCCAGCACGAGACAGGGTGCCACTGAAGCTTTCTTT.

The chain couples TRBV7-9 to TRBJ1-2; D is undetermined. The V end was cut by 1 base, the J end by 4 bases, with 19 bases between. Germline CDR1 and CDR2: SEHNR and FQNEAQ (reference sequence). The CDR3 loop spans 17 amino acids. The CDR3 sequence: CASSLVLGPDRFYGYTF. CDR3 coding DNA: TGTGCCAGCAGCTTAGTTTTGGGCCCTGATCGATTCTATGGCTACACCTTC.

This chain links TRBV28 with TRBJ2-7, with 9 positions matching TRBD2. Germline V gene lookup returns CDR1 MDHEN and CDR2 SYDVKM. The ends lost 3 bases at V and 2 bases at J; junction bases unmatched: 8. The CDR3 loop spans 16 amino acids. The DNA of the CDR3 is TGTGCCAGCAGTTTTATGACTAGCGGAACTACCTACGAGCAGTACTTC. Translation gives CASSFMTSGTTYEQYF. The full variable domain, rest sourced from reference TRBV28 and TRBJ2-7, is DVKVTQSSRYLVKRTGEKVFLECVQDMDHENMFWYRQDPGLGLRLIYFSYDVKMKEKGDIPEGYSVSREKKERFSLILESASTNQTSMYLCASSFMTSGTTYEQYFGPGTRLTVT.

This sequence joins TRBV24-1 and TRBJ2-1; 13 positions match TRBD2. The J segment lost 7 bases and the V segment lost 0 bases, leaving 2 bases of the junction unmatched. Per germline, CDR1 KGHDR and CDR2 SFDVKD. This CDR3 is 16 amino acids long. CDR3 bases: TGTGCCACCAGTGATTTGACTAGCGGGAGGGGTAATGAGCAGTTCTTC. Translation: CATSDLTSGRGNEQFF.

V gene TRBV7-2 combines with J gene TRBJ2-1; 9 bases map to TRBD2. Trimming at V came to 5 bases and at J to 9 bases, leaving 14 bases not matched to a gene. Germline loops: CDR1 SGHTA, CDR2 FQGNSA. The CDR3 is 16 amino acids. Here the CDR3 reads CASSASGTSGLGEQFF. DNA of the CDR3: TGTGCCAGCAGCGCTAGCGGCACTAGCGGGTTGGGTGAGCAGTTCTTC.

The chain is built from TRBV4-3 and TRBJ1-2; D uncertain. There are 14 residues in the CDR3. In germline, CDR1 is LGHNA, CDR2 YSLEER. V was pared by 2 bases and J by 4 bases, with 11 bases between. Here the CDR3 reads CASSQRNGIYGYTF. For the CDR3, the DNA is TGCGCCAGCAGCCAAAGGAACGGGATCTATGGCTACACCTTC.

This rearrangement joins TRBV29-1 to TRBJ2-3; 10 bases line up with TRBD2. Per the germline V gene, CDR1 is SQVTM and CDR2 is ANQGSEA. V gave up 1 base and J gave up 5 bases; unmatched junction bases: 0. The CDR3 consists of 13 residues. CDR3 nucleotides: TGCAGCGTTGAAGGACTAGCGGGAGATACGCAGTATTTT. Translation: CSVEGLAGDTQYF.

This clone appeared once. The chain links TRBV7-2 to TRBJ2-1; 10 bases match TRBD2. Germline CDR1 SGHTA, CDR2 FQGNSA. The CDR3 is 16 residues long. With 2 bases clipped from V and 4 bases from J, the junction kept 5 bases outside the gene matches. In DNA, the CDR3 is TGTGCCAGCAGCTTACACGGGACTAGCGAGTACAATGAGCAGTTCTTC. Translated, it gives CASSLHGTSEYNEQFF.

The chain carries TRBV4-3 and TRBJ2-6, with D perhaps TRBD1 (5 bases). Trimming took off 1 base at V and 11 bases at J, with 12 bases between the two ends. The CDR3 totals 14 residues. The germline V gene encodes CDR1 LGHNA and CDR2 YSLEER. The CDR3 protein is CASSQGFQTDVLTF. In DNA form, the CDR3 reads TGCGCCAGCAGCCAAGGCTTCCAGACAGACGTCCTGACTTTC.

This chain links TRBV2 with TRBJ2-1, with TRBD2 matching over 13 bases. With V trimmed by 6 bases and J by 5 bases, 4 bases remained unmatched. Per germline, CDR1 SNHLY and CDR2 FYNNEI. CDR3 length equals 15 residues. The CDR3 reads CASRQLAGGDNEQFF. CDR3 DNA: TGTGCCAGCAGGCAACTAGCGGGAGGGGACAATGAGCAGTTCTTC.

The V call is TRBV5-1, the J call TRBJ2-5; D not resolved. Trimming took off 0 bases at V and 4 bases at J, with 13 bases between the two ends. From germline, CDR1 is SGHRS and CDR2 YFSETQ. The CDR3 is 15 amino acids. The CDR3 is CASSLVFDLGETQYF. The CDR3 nucleotides are TGCGCCAGCAGCTTGGTATTTGACTTGGGAGAGACCCAGTACTTC.

The genes are TRBV28 and TRBJ1-1; no clear D gene. The germline V gene encodes CDR1 MDHEN and CDR2 SYDVKM. The V and J ends lost 6 bases and 1 base respectively, with 9 bases between them. The CDR3 has 13 amino acids. The CDR3 DNA reads TGTGCCAGCAGGCAGAACCAGAACACTGAAGCTTTCTTT. Amino acid sequence: CASRQNQNTEAFF.

The rearrangement joins TRBV5-4 to TRBJ2-7; TRBD1 matches 7 bases. With 6 bases clipped from V and 2 bases from J, the junction kept 8 bases outside the gene matches. Germline CDR1 SGHNT, CDR2 YYREEE (reference sequence). This CDR3 region has 14 residues. This CDR3 is CASTPGQGAYEQYF. In DNA form, the CDR3 reads TGTGCCAGCACTCCGGGGCAGGGGGCCTACGAGCAGTACTTC.

The rearrangement uses TRBV12-3 or TRBV12-4 and TRBJ2-7; D is ambiguous. CDR3 size: 12 residues. Trimming removed 4 bases from V and 2 bases from J, with 6 bases in between. The CDR3 coding sequence is TGTGCCAGCAGTTCCAGTACCTACGAGCAGTACTTC. Translated, it gives CASSSSTYEQYF.

The rearrangement joins TRBV15 to TRBJ1-5; D might be TRBD1 (5 bases). The germline gives CDR1 LNHNV, CDR2 YYDKDF (reference sequence). V was clipped by 0 bases and J by 11 bases, with 14 bases between them. The CDR3 contains 14 residues. CDR3 loop: CATSRDRGLGAQHF. Written as DNA, the CDR3 is TGTGCCACCAGCAGAGATCGAGGTTTAGGGGCCCAGCATTTT.

The gene calls are TRBV5-8 and TRBJ2-7; maybe TRBD2 (6 bases). Trimming stripped 4 bases from V and 7 bases from J, with 21 bases between. The CDR3 spans 15 residues. Germline loops: CDR1 SGHTS, CDR2 YDEGEE. Here the CDR3 reads CASSPGTSRPGEQYF. Here the CDR3 DNA reads TGTGCCAGCAGCCCCGGGACTTCACGCCCGGGTGAGCAGTACTTC.

A single count supports this clone. The V gene is TRBV18, the J gene TRBJ1-5, with D perhaps TRBD1 (5 bases). Germline CDR1 KGHSH, CDR2 LQKENI. The V end was cut by 3 bases, the J end by 7 bases, with 22 bases between. This CDR3 is 17 amino acids long. The CDR3 protein is CASSPQQTAYTGQPQHF. CDR3 DNA: TGTGCCAGCTCACCCCAACAGACAGCTTACACAGGCCAGCCCCAGCATTTT.

The chain joins TRBV15 to TRBJ2-7, with TRBD2 matching over 7 bases. Germline CDR1 LNHNV, CDR2 YYDKDF (reference sequence). This CDR3 has 13 amino acids. The V and J ends lost 2 bases and 5 bases, in that order; junction bases with no gene match: 3. The CDR3 sequence: CATSRRLANEQYF. The CDR3 nucleotides are TGTGCCACCAGCAGAAGACTAGCCAACGAGCAGTACTTC.

The gene calls are TRBV6-6 and TRBJ1-1, with TRBD1 matching over 7 bases. Germline V gene lookup returns CDR1 MNHNY and CDR2 SVGAGI (reference sequence). There are 13 residues in the CDR3. J gave up 7 bases and V 11 bases, and 13 bases lay outside the gene matches. CDR3 sequence: CAAGEGDSYEAFF. DNA of the CDR3: TGTGCCGCGGGTGAAGGGGACAGCTATGAAGCTTTCTTT.